One sample yielded the 30 T cell receptor beta chains listed below, sequenced in a study of cytomegalovirus exposure and HLA in healthy donors. The primer mix had 60 Vbeta and 13 Jbeta primers. Here immunoSEQ multiplex PCR was the method, and the copy in TCRdb shows in-frame clones only, minus some. In the table there are about 180,000 clones, 75% to 90% of which are singletons. Sequenced sample: PBMCs. Receptors were obtained from a man aged 30 to 45 in good health and CMV-seropositive.

This clone appeared a few times. The V call is TRBV10-1, the J call TRBJ1-1; perhaps TRBD1 as D (5 bases). Trimming stripped 2 bases from V and 8 bases from J, with 6 bases between. The CDR3 is 11 amino acids. Germline V lookup: CDR1 WNHNN, CDR2 SYGVQD (reference sequence). In nucleotides, the CDR3 is TGCGCCAGCAGTGAGGGACAAGAAGCTTTCTTT. It codes for CASSEGQEAFF.

V usage is TRBV30 and J usage is TRBJ1-1; D is ambiguous. The germline CDR1 and CDR2 sequences are GTSNPN and SVGIG (reference sequence). This CDR3 is built from 13 residues. V was cut by 5 bases and J by 2 bases, with 12 bases left in between. CDR3: CAWEEVTNTEAFF. CDR3 DNA sequence: TGTGCCTGGGAGGAGGTTACCAACACTGAAGCTTTCTTT.

This chain joins TRBV29-1 and TRBJ2-3, with D perhaps matching TRBD2 (6 bases). Germline V gives CDR1 SQVTM, CDR2 ANQGSEA. Trimming left V 7 bases short and J 1 base short, with 12 bases between. The CDR3 has 13 amino acids. The CDR3 loop reads CSETSGGTDTQYF. As DNA, the CDR3 is TGCAGCGAGACTAGTGGGGGCACAGATACGCAGTATTTT.

The chain joins TRBV4-1 to TRBJ2-5; no clear D. The last part of the DNA fits TRBJ2-7 better; the J call may be wrong. This CDR3 is 14 amino acids long. CDR1 and CDR2 (germline): MGHRA, YSYEKL. The CDR3 is CASSQVTNGHEQYF. CDR3 coding DNA: TGCGCCAGCAGCCAAGTTACTAATGGACACGAGCAGTACTTC.

This chain links TRBV10-3 with TRBJ1-2, with D perhaps matching TRBD1 (5 bases). The CDR3 length is 16 residues. V was shortened by 6 bases and J by 2 bases, with 19 bases between the two germline ends. Per the germline V gene, CDR1 is ENHRY and CDR2 is SYGVKD. The CDR3, as DNA: TGTGCCATCAGGATAAGAGTCGGACAAGACAACTATGGCTACACCTTC. Amino acids: CAIRIRVGQDNYGYTF.

The table lists this clone with a few counts. The chain links TRBV2 to TRBJ2-7; D perhaps matches TRBD2 (5 bases). Per the germline V gene, CDR1 is SNHLY and CDR2 is FYNNEI. The CDR3 spans 15 residues. V was clipped by 4 bases and J by 2 bases, with 15 bases between them. The CDR3 DNA follows: TGTGCCAGCAGTGTGAGCCAGGAGGCAACCTACGAGCAGTACTTC. Amino acids: CASSVSQEATYEQYF. The entire variable domain, with the rest obtained from reference TRBV2 and TRBJ2-7, is as follows: EPEVTQTPSHQVTQMGQEVILRCVPISNHLYFYWYRQILGQKVEFLVSFYNNEISEKSEIFDDQFSVERPDGSNFTLKIRSTKLEDSAMYFCASSVSQEATYEQYFGPGTRLTVT.

The CDR3 DNA sequence: TGTGCCAGCAGTTTCACAGGGGGGAACACTGAAGCTTTCTTT. As protein: CASSFTGGNTEAFF. The chain couples TRBV27 to TRBJ1-1, with TRBD1 matching 8 bases. The ends lost 3 bases at V and 1 base at J; junction bases unmatched: 1. Germline V gene data show CDR1 as MNHEY and CDR2 as SMNVEV (reference sequence). This CDR3 is built from 14 residues.

The chain recombines TRBV6-1 with TRBJ1-2; 9 nucleotides match TRBD1. The CDR3 length is 17 residues. J was trimmed by 0 bases and V by 3 bases; bases with no gene match: 8. In germline, CDR1 is MNHNS, CDR2 SASEGT. Here the CDR3 DNA reads TGTGCCAGCAGTGACCCCGGACAGGGGCCAGCTAACTATGGCTACACCTTC. Amino acid sequence: CASSDPGQGPANYGYTF.

This sequence joins TRBV6-1 and TRBJ1-2; D unclear. Between the trimmed V and J ends, which lost 0 bases and 4 bases, there was a span of 9 bases. There are 14 residues in the CDR3. The germline V gene has CDR1 MNHNS and CDR2 SASEGT. CDR3 nucleotides: TGTGCCAGCAGTGAAGCGAACAGAATCTATGGCTACACCTTC. This translates into CASSEANRIYGYTF.

The CDR3 reads CASSIGTGGYGYTF. CDR3 DNA sequence: TGTGCCAGTAGTATAGGTACAGGGGGCTATGGCTACACCTTC. J is TRBJ1-2 and V is TRBV19; 8 bases match TRBD1. V lost 1 base and J lost 4; bases outside the gene matches: 2. This CDR3 spans 14 amino acids. Per germline, CDR1 LNHDA and CDR2 SQIVND (reference sequence). Complete variable domain (other parts from reference TRBV19 and TRBJ1-2): DGGITQSPKYLFRKEGQNVTLSCEQNLNHDAMYWYRQDPGQGLRLIYYSQIVNDFQKGDIAEGYSVSREKKESFPLTVTSAQKNPTAFYLCASSIGTGGYGYTFGSGTRLTVV.

The V and J genes are TRBV28 and TRBJ1-5, with 11 bases matching TRBD1. The length of the CDR3 is 14 residues. The germline CDR1 and CDR2 sequences are MDHEN and SYDVKM. J lost 7 bases, V lost 6 bases, and 5 bases had no gene match. CDR3 sequence reads: CASRRDRGSQPQHF. For the CDR3, the DNA is TGTGCCAGCAGACGGGACAGGGGGTCCCAGCCCCAGCATTTT.

The CDR3 sequence: CASSDSGDSLNTEAFF. The CDR3 DNA follows: TGTGCCAGCAGTGACTCGGGGGACAGTCTGAACACTGAAGCTTTCTTT. V gene TRBV6-4 combines with J gene TRBJ1-1, with TRBD1 matching over 7 bases. The CDR3 covers 16 residues. The V segment lost 0 bases and the J segment 0 bases; nucleotides outside the gene matches: 4. Per the germline V gene, CDR1 is MRHNA and CDR2 is SNTAGT.

The gene calls are TRBV27 and TRBJ2-4, with a possible D match to TRBD2 (7 bases). Germline V gives CDR1 MNHEY, CDR2 SMNVEV (reference sequence). The V gene lost 2 bases and the J gene lost 7 bases, with 9 bases spanning the gap. The CDR3 is made up of 13 amino acids. CDR3 nucleotides: TGTGCCAGCAGTTTAGGCGGGGGCAACATTCAGTACTTC. Its protein is CASSLGGGNIQYF.

This clone was recorded only once. This sequence joins TRBV5-8 and TRBJ2-1; 13 bases align to TRBD2. CDR3 length: 15 residues. The junction had 5 bases not matched to a gene; V was cut back by 5 bases and J by 6 bases. CDR1 is SGHTS and CDR2 is YDEGEE in the germline V gene. Here the CDR3 DNA reads TGTGCCAGCAGTTCGACTAGCGGGAGGATCAATGAGCAGTTCTTC. It specifies CASSSTSGRINEQFF.

This CDR3 reads CASSSLSVGTGRSQETQYF. CDR3 sequence (DNA): TGTGCCAGCAGTTCTCTATCGGTGGGGACAGGGAGGTCCCAAGAGACCCAGTACTTC. The chain carries TRBV27 and TRBJ2-5; 9 nucleotides agree with TRBD1. V was pared by 4 bases and J by 1 base, with 16 bases of the junction left unmatched. Germline assignment: CDR1 MNHEY and CDR2 SMNVEV (reference sequence). The CDR3 has 19 residues.

The chain is built from TRBV5-8 and TRBJ2-7, with D possibly being TRBD1 (6 bases). The CDR3 is 15 residues long. V was pared by 0 bases and J by 0 bases, with 10 bases between. Germline lookup yields CDR1 SGHTS and CDR2 YDEGEE. In nucleotides, the CDR3 is TGTGCCAGCAGCTTGGGACAGGTCAGCTCCTACGAGCAGTACTTC. This sequence encodes CASSLGQVSSYEQYF.

J is TRBJ1-1 and V is TRBV5-6; 10 bases fit TRBD1. V lost 0 bases, J lost 7 bases, and 0 bases stayed unmatched. Germline loops: CDR1 SGHDT, CDR2 YYEEEE. The CDR3 spans 13 residues. CDR3 coding DNA: TGTGCCAGCAGCTTGGGGGACAGGGGTGAAGCTTTCTTT. Translated: CASSLGDRGEAFF.

The rearrangement links TRBV7-6 to TRBJ2-1; TRBD2 matches 11 bases. Germline CDR1 reads SGHVS; CDR2 reads FNYEAQ. The V segment lost 1 base and the J segment 8 bases; nucleotides outside the gene matches: 7. The CDR3 extends over 16 amino acids. Written as DNA, the CDR3 is TGTGCCAGCAGCTTAGGTCCTAGCGGGGGGATACATGAGCAGTTCTTC. It translates to CASSLGPSGGIHEQFF. Together with reference TRBV7-6 and TRBJ2-1, the CDR3 gives the full variable domain: GAGVSQSPRYKVTKRGQDVALRCDPISGHVSLYWYRQALGQGPEFLTYFNYEAQQDKSGLPNDRFSAERPEGSISTLTIQRTEQRDSAMYRCASSLGPSGGIHEQFFGPGTRLTVL.

The chain uses TRBV4-1 and TRBJ1-2; 7 bases agree with TRBD1. Germline V gene data show CDR1 as MGHRA and CDR2 as YSYEKL. With V trimmed by 0 bases and J by 2 bases, 6 bases remained unmatched. The CDR3 extends over 16 amino acids. CDR3 coding DNA: TGCGCCAGCAGCCAAGAAGGCGCAGGGGGGAACTATGGCTACACCTTC. Its translation: CASSQEGAGGNYGYTF.

CDR3: CASSPYRQGVNSPLHF. Written as DNA, the CDR3 is TGTGCCAGCAGCCCCTACCGACAGGGGGTGAATTCACCCCTCCACTTT. The genes are TRBV11-3 and TRBJ1-6; the match to TRBD1 covers 9 bases. The germline gives CDR1 SGHNT, CDR2 YENEEA. This CDR3 has 16 amino acids. The V gene end was trimmed by 5 bases and the J gene end by 7 bases; junction bases not matched to a gene: 9.

V is TRBV27 and J is TRBJ1-2; TRBD1 might be the D (5 bases). Germline V gene sequence: CDR1 MNHEY, CDR2 SMNVEV (reference sequence). V was cut by 0 bases and J by 4 bases, with 12 bases left in between. There are 15 residues in the CDR3. This chain's CDR3 is CASSLSAGQAYGYTF. CDR3 DNA: TGTGCCAGCAGTTTATCGGCCGGACAAGCCTATGGCTACACCTTC.

Comment on this clone: Other DNA sequences in this sample translate to the same CDR3. The chain combines TRBV6-1 with TRBJ2-7; no definite D call. Germline V gives CDR1 MNHNS, CDR2 SASEGT. Trimming stripped 4 bases from V and 0 bases from J, with 13 bases between. This CDR3 region has 15 residues. The CDR3 loop reads CASSGVDKGSYEQYF. CDR3 DNA: TGTGCCAGCAGTGGAGTCGACAAAGGCTCCTACGAGCAGTACTTC.

This clone has just one count. The chain couples TRBV19 to TRBJ2-5, with D tentatively TRBD2 (5 bases). Germline values: CDR1 LNHDA, CDR2 SQIVND (reference sequence). The V and J ends lost 3 bases and 2 bases respectively, with 22 bases between them. This CDR3 comprises 18 residues. CDR3 in DNA: TGTGCCAGTAGTATTACGTTTGGTGTCCTCTCGGGACAAGAGACCCAGTACTTC. Its protein is CASSITFGVLSGQETQYF.

The chain couples TRBV28 to TRBJ2-4; tentatively, D is TRBD1 (6 bases). Germline assignment: CDR1 MDHEN and CDR2 SYDVKM. Trimming shortened V by 7 bases and J by 7 bases, and 11 bases separated the two germline ends. The CDR3 consists of 12 residues. CDR3 nucleotide sequence: TGTGCCAGCACTACAGGGTTGAACATTCAGTACTTC. This encodes CASTTGLNIQYF.

V and J are TRBV5-8 and TRBJ1-1; no firm D call. The CDR3 sequence is 16 residues long. Germline assignment: CDR1 SGHTS and CDR2 YDEGEE. Trimming cost V 4 bases and J 2 bases, with 18 bases left between them. The CDR3 region is CASSPRQARSNTEAFF. The CDR3, as DNA: TGTGCCAGCAGCCCCCGGCAGGCCAGGTCCAACACTGAAGCTTTCTTT.

This chain links TRBV19 with TRBJ2-5, with TRBD2 matching over 12 bases. CDR3 length: 16 amino acids. The ends lost 4 bases at V and 4 bases at J; junction bases unmatched: 7. Germline V gene lookup returns CDR1 LNHDA and CDR2 SQIVND (reference sequence). The CDR3 loop is CASSTTGLAGSETQYF. The CDR3, as DNA: TGTGCCAGTAGTACCACTGGACTAGCGGGATCAGAGACCCAGTACTTC.

The J gene is TRBJ1-4, the V gene TRBV7-2, with D perhaps matching TRBD1 (5 bases). CDR3 length: 19 amino acids. Between the trimmed V and J ends, which lost 5 bases and 2 bases, there was a span of 24 bases. In germline, CDR1 is SGHTA, CDR2 FQGNSA. The CDR3 sequence is CASSRGGTQEVGTNEKLFF. The CDR3 DNA is TGTGCCAGCAGCAGAGGCGGGACCCAGGAAGTCGGCACTAATGAAAAACTGTTTTTT.

The V call is TRBV28, the J call TRBJ1-2, with TRBD1 identical over 7 bases. This CDR3 region has 12 residues. V was clipped by 7 bases and J by 7 bases; unmatched bases: 6. The germline CDR1 and CDR2 sequences are MDHEN and SYDVKM. For the CDR3, the DNA is TGTGCCAGCAAACAGGGGCCTAGTGGCTACACCTTC. Residues: CASKQGPSGYTF.

This clone was counted a few times. The CDR3 is CASSQEGGRGGETQYF. DNA for the CDR3: TGCGCCAGCAGCCAAGAAGGTGGCAGGGGCGGAGAGACCCAGTACTTC. The V and J genes are TRBV4-3 and TRBJ2-5, with a tentative D call TRBD1 (6 bases). The CDR3 is 16 amino acids. CDR1 and CDR2 from the germline V gene are LGHNA and YSLEER. V lost 0 bases and J lost 4, with 15 bases in between.

The CDR3 coding sequence is TGCGCCAGCAGCTTGGCCAGGGGCAGCACAGATACGCAGTATTTT. It codes for CASSLARGSTDTQYF. This chain links TRBV5-1 with TRBJ2-3; D is possibly TRBD1 (6 bases). The V and J ends lost 0 bases and 0 bases respectively, with 8 bases between them. The germline V gene encodes CDR1 SGHRS and CDR2 YFSETQ. CDR3 length: 15 amino acids.